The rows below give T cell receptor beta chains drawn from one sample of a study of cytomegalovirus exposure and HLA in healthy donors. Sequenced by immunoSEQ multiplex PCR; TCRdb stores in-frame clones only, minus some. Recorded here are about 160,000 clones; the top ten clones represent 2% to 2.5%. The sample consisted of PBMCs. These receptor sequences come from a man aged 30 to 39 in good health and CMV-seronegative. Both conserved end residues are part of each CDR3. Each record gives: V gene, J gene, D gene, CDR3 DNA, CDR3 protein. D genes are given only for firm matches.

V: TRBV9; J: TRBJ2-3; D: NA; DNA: TGTGCCAGCAGCCCTCGGGGTTTTTCTAGCACAGATACGCAGTATTTT; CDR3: CASSPRGFSSTDTQYF
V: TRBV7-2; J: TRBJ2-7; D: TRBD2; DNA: TGTGCCAGCAGCCCGGGCACGGCGGGGGAGGGCCCGTACTACGAGCAGTACTTC; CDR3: CASSPGTAGEGPYYEQYF
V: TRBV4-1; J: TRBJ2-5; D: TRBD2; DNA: TGCGCCAGCAGCCAAGGAACTGGTGCTAGCGGGATCCGAGAGCAGTACTTC; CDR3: CASSQGTGASGIREQYF
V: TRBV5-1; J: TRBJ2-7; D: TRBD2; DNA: TGCGACAGCAGCCACGGACTAGCGGGAGAGCTCTACGAGCAGTACTTC; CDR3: CDSSHGLAGELYEQYF
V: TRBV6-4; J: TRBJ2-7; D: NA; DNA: TGTGCCAGCAGTGACGCGACGGGAGAAAATCCCTACGAGCAGTACTTC; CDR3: CASSDATGENPYEQYF
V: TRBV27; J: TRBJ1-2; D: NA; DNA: TGTGCCACCCGGGCTCCCAGGGCTGGCTACACCTTC; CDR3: CATRAPRAGYTF
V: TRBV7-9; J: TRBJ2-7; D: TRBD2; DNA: TGTGCCAGCAGCCTATCCCTAGCGGGAGCGCACTACGAGCAGTACTTC; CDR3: CASSLSLAGAHYEQYF
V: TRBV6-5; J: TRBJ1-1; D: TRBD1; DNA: TGTGCCAGCAGCCCTCGGACAGGGCTGAACACTGAAGCTTTCTTT; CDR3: CASSPRTGLNTEAFF
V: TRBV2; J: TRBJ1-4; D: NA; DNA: TGTGCCAGCAGTCAGGGGCTTTGGAATGAAAAACTGTTTTTT; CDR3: CASSQGLWNEKLFF
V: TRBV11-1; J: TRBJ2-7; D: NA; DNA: TGTGCCAGCAGCTTAGACCGCAGCAGGGCCTACGAGCAGTACTTC; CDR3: CASSLDRSRAYEQYF
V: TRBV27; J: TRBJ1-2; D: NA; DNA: TGTGCCAGCAGTTCCCAGGGGAACTATGGCTACACCTTC; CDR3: CASSSQGNYGYTF
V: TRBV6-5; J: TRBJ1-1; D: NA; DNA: TGTGCCACCAGGGACGGGATGATGAACACTGAAGCTTTCTTT; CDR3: CATRDGMMNTEAFF
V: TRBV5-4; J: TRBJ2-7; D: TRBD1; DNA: TGTGCCAGCAGCTTGTCCGGGACAGCCTACGAGCAGTACTTC; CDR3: CASSLSGTAYEQYF
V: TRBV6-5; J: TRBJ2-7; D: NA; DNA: TGTGCCAGCTCATCCGGGATCGGGTTGTACTTC; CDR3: CASSSGIGLYF